This record covers a single T cell receptor (beta chain). In its sample, this clonotype was seen a few times. Its antigen is not yet known. Within one base of it there is no much larger clone, and no base qualities were kept. Library prep was done by 5' RACE. The instrument given in TCRdb is Illumina HiSeq 2500. A second PCR of about 6 to 11 cycles was run with a J-beta primer mix and a sample-barcoded 5' primer. A template-switch 5' adaptor carrying 12 random nucleotides introduced a unique molecular identifier onto each TCR beta cDNA molecule. Each sample yielded at least 2.5 million CDR3-containing paired-end reads. First-strand cDNA was synthesized from all RNA with the Mint cDNA synthesis kit, primed by a TRBC-specific oligonucleotide. Following uracil-DNA glycosylase treatment, all cDNA underwent a first 18-cycle PCR with the universal primers M1SS and BC2_uni_R. Processing in the source paper ran as follows. For normalization, 1 million high-quality reads were randomly selected from each sample, with every read carrying a distinct molecular identifier. Reads with shared molecular identifiers were discarded instead of being binned into consensus sequences. MiTCR, run with a Q25 quality threshold and the strictest error-elimination algorithm, handled CDR3 identification, clonotype clustering and error correction. Lower-bound total TCR beta diversity was estimated with a nonparametric unseen species model using Euler transformation. The public reads were quality trimmed at Q25 with fastp and then assembled into clones with MiXCR by TCRdb, keeping productive beta chains. One record per CDR3 amino acid sequence lists the most common genes and DNA. These V and J calls rely on TCRdb rather than the paper's analysis. The sample table holds 1.5 million or so distinct CDR3 sequences, of which 42% were seen once. Of the sample, 6.5% to 10% is held by the ten largest clones.

The data were taken from a study of blood T cells in healthy people across ages (dated by TCRdb to about 2015). About the investigation overall: In model experiments, template switching captured roughly one uniquely barcoded TCR beta cDNA molecule for every two T cells. The study measured age-related changes in TCR beta repertoire diversity using deep sequencing normalized with unique cDNA molecular identifiers. The donors were split into four age groups: young (average around 15 years), middle-aged (about 40), aged (approximately 59) and long-lived (roughly 86). Donors of different ages were randomly distributed across sequencing lanes to avoid experimental bias. For two donors (one aged 18 to 30 and one aged 80 or older), the study analyzed two additional independent replicas of 1 million unique cDNA reads from the same blood draw.

Donors were 39 systemically healthy Caucasian individuals from Russia aged roughly 6 to 95 years. Ten milliliters of peripheral blood were drawn from each donor into EDTA-treated Vacutainer tubes. Ficoll-Paque density-gradient centrifugation was used to isolate PBMCs, with at least 6 million obtained per sample. Total RNA, at least 5 micrograms per sample, was extracted from PBMCs with Trizol reagent. Naive CD45RAhigh/CD27high T cell percentages were measured by flow cytometry on a PBMC aliquot from every donor. The CDR3, cysteine through phenylalanine, is 11 amino acids long. The CDR3 DNA has 33 bases and is translated from base 1. V is reduced by 5 bases and J by 13 bases, leaving a spacing of 12 bases between them. From the germline V gene, CDR1 is SGHDN and CDR2 is FVKESK. Beyond this particular receptor, the publication reports: Total diversity estimates from one million sequenced T cells were considered lower bounds and underestimates. Observed TCR beta diversity per million T cells fell roughly linearly with age, and a significant reduction was already apparent by age around 44. Conclusive comparison of naive and antigen-experienced compartments was prevented by the profiling of bulk unsorted PBMCs. There was a strong correlation between observed TCR beta diversity and the percentage of naive T cells measured by flow cytometry. Compared with the aged group, the long-lived group had more naive CD4+ T cells, fewer expanded clones and increased TCR diversity, suggesting age selection. Donor CMV infection status was unknown, potentially confounding age-related changes in expanded clonotypes.

The sequenced material came from blood. The TCR was taken from a woman aged 18-29 years in good health. The sequence joins TRBV14 to TRBJ2-1; the D segment might be TRBD1 or TRBD2, since each matches 5 bases. The CDR3 here reads CASSLWDVQFF. The DNA sequence is given as TGTGCCAGCAGCTTATGGGACGTACAGTTCTTC. Outside the CDR3, residues come from the reference TRBV14 and TRBJ2-1 proteins, so the full variable domain is: EAGVTQFPSHSVIEKGQTVTLRCDPISGHDNLYWYRRVMGKEIKFLLHFVKESKQDESGMPNNRFLAERTGGTYSTLKVQPAELEDSGVYFCASSLWDVQFFGPGTRLTVL.